This T cell receptor beta chain emerged from a study of shared clonotypes between healthy human individuals. Regarding the study as a whole: Specimens sampled were limited to blood, with tissue repertoires likely differing. Sharing across several donors was seen in 4% to 5% of naive CD4 clonotypes.

Looked up from germline, CDR1 is SGHNT and CDR2 is YYREEE (reference sequence). The V gene lost 5 bases and the J gene lost 4 bases, with 11 bases spanning the gap. This CDR3 has 13 amino acids. Clones were read by immunoSEQ multiplex PCR, and TCRdb kept only the in-frame ones, dropping some. Altogether under 600,000 clones are present, roughly 98% being singletons, with the ten largest covering roughly 0.29%. CD45RO-negative cells were positively selected for CCR7, leaving out terminally differentiated effector memory CD45RA+ cells. In regard to this clone: As yet, its antigen is unknown.

This receptor was identified in a man under 40 in good health. The chain recombines TRBV5-4 with TRBJ2-3; D gene ambiguous. Specimen: naive CD8+ T cells sorted from blood. CDR3 nucleotides: TGTGCCAGCAGGAGCCTGGCCGCAGATACGCAGTATTTT. It specifies CASRSLAADTQYF.